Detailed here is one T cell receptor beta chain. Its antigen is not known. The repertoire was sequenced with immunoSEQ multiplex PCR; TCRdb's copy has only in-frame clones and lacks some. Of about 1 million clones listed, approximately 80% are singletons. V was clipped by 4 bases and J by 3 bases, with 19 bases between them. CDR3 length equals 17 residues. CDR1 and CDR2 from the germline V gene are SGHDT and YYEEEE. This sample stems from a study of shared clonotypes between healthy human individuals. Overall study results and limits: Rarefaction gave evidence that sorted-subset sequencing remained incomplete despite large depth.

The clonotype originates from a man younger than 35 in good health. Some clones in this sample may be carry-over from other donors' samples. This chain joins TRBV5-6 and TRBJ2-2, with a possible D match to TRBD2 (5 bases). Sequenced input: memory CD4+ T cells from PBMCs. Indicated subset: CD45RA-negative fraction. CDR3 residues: CASSTGLSEYYTGELFF. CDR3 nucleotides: TGTGCCAGCAGCACTGGACTTAGTGAATATTACACCGGGGAGCTGTTTTTT. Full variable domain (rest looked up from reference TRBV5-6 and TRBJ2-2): DAGVTQSPTHLIKTRGQQVTLRCSPKSGHDTVSWYQQALGQGPQFIFQYYEEEERQRGNFPDRFSGHQFPNYSSELNVNALLLGDSALYLCASSTGLSEYYTGELFFGEGSRLTVL.